The 29 T cell receptor beta chains in this list originate from one sample, sequenced in a study of blood T cell repertoires in COVID-19. Here immunoSEQ multiplex PCR was the method, and the copy in TCRdb shows in-frame clones only, minus some. Of approximately 100,000 clones listed, around 85% are singletons. Source material: peripheral blood. These receptors all stem from a woman in her sixties with acute or convalescent COVID-19.

The chain joins TRBV5-6 to TRBJ2-3; D not resolved. Germline V CDR1 and CDR2: SGHDT, YYEEEE. Trimming took 1 base from V and 3 from J, leaving 12 bases between them. The CDR3 totals 15 residues. In DNA form, the CDR3 reads TGTGCCAGCAGCTTGAGGTCCTTCGGGACAGATACGCAGTATTTT. Protein product: CASSLRSFGTDTQYF. The full variable domain, with the rest looked up from reference TRBV5-6 and TRBJ2-3, is DAGVTQSPTHLIKTRGQQVTLRCSPKSGHDTVSWYQQALGQGPQFIFQYYEEEERQRGNFPDRFSGHQFPNYSSELNVNALLLGDSALYLCASSLRSFGTDTQYFGPGTRLTVL.

The chain couples TRBV7-6 to TRBJ2-7, with TRBD1 matching over 11 bases. With V trimmed by 5 bases and J by 4 bases, 7 bases remained unmatched. There are 15 residues in the CDR3. Per the germline V gene, CDR1 is SGHVS and CDR2 is FNYEAQ. The CDR3, as DNA: TGTGCCAGCAGCCCAAGGGACAGGGGGTGGTACGAGCAGTACTTC. Translated: CASSPRDRGWYEQYF.

V gene TRBV7-6 combines with J gene TRBJ1-1; D uncertain. Trimming took 5 bases from V and 3 from J, leaving 19 bases between them. The V gene's germline CDR1 is SGHVS and CDR2 FNYEAQ. The CDR3 spans 16 residues. CDR3 loop: CASSLLLEGEDTEAFF. In nucleotides, the CDR3 is TGTGCCAGCAGCCTGCTCTTGGAGGGCGAGGACACTGAAGCTTTCTTT.

V and J are TRBV6-4 and TRBJ2-2; tentative D call: TRBD2 (5 bases). The CDR3 is 15 residues long. The V end was cut by 3 bases, the J end by 5 bases, with 13 bases between. Per germline, CDR1 MRHNA and CDR2 SNTAGT. The CDR3 spells CASSEEAGVTGELFF. The CDR3 nucleotides are TGTGCCAGCAGTGAGGAGGCAGGCGTTACCGGGGAGCTGTTTTTT.

The chain combines TRBV3-1 (or the pseudogene TRBV3-2) with TRBJ2-2; TRBD1 matches 8 bases. The V segment lost 3 bases and the J segment 5 bases; nucleotides outside the gene matches: 2. Germline values: CDR1 LGHDT, CDR2 YNNKEL (reference sequence). The CDR3 contains 14 residues. The CDR3 region has the DNA TGTGCCAGCAGCCACAGGGGGCGGACCGGGGAGCTGTTTTTT. Translated: CASSHRGRTGELFF.

This clone turned up a few times. This chain joins TRBV6-2 or TRBV6-3 and TRBJ2-2; TRBD1 is a possible D gene (5 bases). Germline V gene lookup returns CDR1 MNHEY and CDR2 SVGEGT. The CDR3 consists of 16 residues. The germline V and J ends were trimmed by 6 bases and 3 bases, with 17 bases remaining between them. CDR3 amino acids: CASSGGALTYTGELFF. The CDR3 DNA reads as TGTGCCAGCAGCGGTGGGGCCCTAACGTACACCGGGGAGCTGTTTTTT.

The chain's CDR3 is CATRGPRDSGNTIYF. In DNA, the CDR3 is TGTGCCACCAGAGGACCCCGGGACTCTGGAAACACCATATATTTT. This chain uses TRBV15 with TRBJ1-3; D gene unclear. Looked up from germline, CDR1 is LNHNV and CDR2 is YYDKDF (reference sequence). The CDR3 totals 15 residues. The V and J ends lost 6 bases and 0 bases respectively, with 12 bases between them.

The chain combines TRBV6-5 with TRBJ1-6, with TRBD1 as a possible D gene (5 bases). Germline loops: CDR1 MNHEY, CDR2 SVGAGI. The CDR3 has 14 amino acids. The germline V and J ends were trimmed by 3 bases and 5 bases, with 8 bases remaining between them. The CDR3 DNA reads as TGTGCCAGCAGTTATCAGGGTAATAATTCACCCCTCCACTTT. Amino acid sequence: CASSYQGNNSPLHF.

The V gene is TRBV2, the J gene TRBJ2-3; D is unresolved. The V end lost 5 bases, the J end lost 1 base, and 10 bases lay between the germline ends. This CDR3 comprises 14 residues. Germline lookup yields CDR1 SNHLY and CDR2 FYNNEI. This CDR3 is CASSPRVGTDTQYF. CDR3 sequence (DNA): TGTGCCAGCAGTCCCCGGGTAGGCACAGATACGCAGTATTTT.

The V call is TRBV7-3, the J call TRBJ1-1; the match to TRBD1 covers 8 bases. The germline V gene encodes CDR1 SGHTA and CDR2 FQGTGA. CDR3 length equals 13 residues. The V segment lost 5 bases and the J segment 7 bases; nucleotides outside the gene matches: 6. For the CDR3, the DNA is TGTGCCAGCAGCAAAAACAGGGGGAATGAAGCTTTCTTT. It is translated as CASSKNRGNEAFF.

The CDR3 spells CATSGTSGGYNEQFF. For the CDR3, the DNA is TGTGCCACCAGCGGAACTAGCGGGGGTTACAATGAGCAGTTCTTC. The V gene is TRBV15, the J gene TRBJ2-1; 11 nucleotides match TRBD2. The CDR3 extends over 15 amino acids. Losses at the gene ends were 5 bases for V and 4 bases for J; bases not matched to a gene: 4. Per the germline V gene, CDR1 is LNHNV and CDR2 is YYDKDF (reference sequence).

J is TRBJ1-5 and V is TRBV6-2 or TRBV6-3; 8 bases line up with TRBD1. The V and J ends lost 7 bases and 6 bases, in that order; junction bases with no gene match: 17. Germline lookup yields CDR1 MNHEY and CDR2 SVGEGT. The CDR3 contains 17 residues. The CDR3 reads CASTPGFRDRRIQPQHF. The CDR3 bases are TGTGCCAGCACCCCTGGGTTCCGGGACAGGAGAATTCAGCCCCAGCATTTT.

The genes are TRBV28 and TRBJ1-5; the D is unclear. Per the germline V gene, CDR1 is MDHEN and CDR2 is SYDVKM. The CDR3 has 15 residues. V gave up 5 bases and J gave up 2 bases, with 13 bases separating them. The CDR3: CASSVKGGGNQPQHF. In DNA, the CDR3 is TGTGCCAGCAGTGTAAAAGGAGGTGGCAATCAGCCCCAGCATTTT. The full variable domain, in which reference TRBV28 and TRBJ1-5 provide the parts outside the CDR3, is DVKVTQSSRYLVKRTGEKVFLECVQDMDHENMFWYRQDPGLGLRLIYFSYDVKMKEKGDIPEGYSVSREKKERFSLILESASTNQTSMYLCASSVKGGGNQPQHFGDGTRLSIL.

This chain joins TRBV28 and TRBJ1-2; no clear D gene. V was trimmed by 7 bases and J by 1 base, leaving 10 bases between them. Germline CDR1 is MDHEN and CDR2 is SYDVKM. This CDR3 comprises 13 residues. CDR3 nucleotides: TGTGCCAGCACCGAAGCGGGTAACTATGGCTACACCTTC. Encoded protein: CASTEAGNYGYTF.

V gene TRBV2 combines with J gene TRBJ2-5; 8 positions match TRBD2. The V gene end was trimmed by 6 bases and the J gene end by 4 bases; junction bases not matched to a gene: 10. The CDR3 is 15 residues long. Germline assignment: CDR1 SNHLY and CDR2 FYNNEI. The CDR3 spells CASRGSAGGRETQYF. CDR3 bases: TGTGCCAGCAGAGGCAGTGCGGGGGGCCGAGAGACCCAGTACTTC.

This clone came up a few times. The V and J genes are TRBV4-1 and TRBJ2-1, with a weak D call TRBD1 (5 bases). The CDR3 is 14 amino acids. Trimming pared 3 bases from V and 3 bases from J, leaving 9 bases between. The V gene's germline CDR1 is MGHRA and CDR2 YSYEKL. Here the CDR3 DNA reads TGCGCCAGCAGCCAGGCGGACAACTACAATGAGCAGTTCTTC. Its protein is CASSQADNYNEQFF.

The chain recombines TRBV25-1 with TRBJ2-3; 8 nucleotides agree with TRBD1. This CDR3 comprises 16 residues. Germline V gives CDR1 MGHDK, CDR2 SYGVNS. V dropped 3 bases and J dropped 6; count of bases not matched to a gene: 11. The CDR3 DNA follows: TGTGCCAGCAGTGATACAGGGGGTAGGGCGAGTGATACGCAGTATTTT. Protein: CASSDTGGRASDTQYF.

V gene TRBV9 combines with J gene TRBJ2-7, with no clear D. Trimming removed 0 bases from V and 2 bases from J, with 9 bases in between. Looked up from germline, CDR1 is SGDLS and CDR2 is YYNGEE. The CDR3 length is 14 residues. The CDR3 loop is CASSVDPSTYEQYF. CDR3 DNA: TGTGCCAGCAGCGTAGATCCTTCTACCTACGAGCAGTACTTC.

This clone occurred a few times. Other DNA sequences within the sample encode an identical CDR3. The chain combines TRBV19 with TRBJ1-6, with D tentatively TRBD1 (6 bases). Trimming removed 3 bases at V and 10 bases at J, with 13 bases between. In germline, CDR1 is LNHDA, CDR2 SQIVND (reference sequence). CDR3 length: 14 amino acids. The CDR3 DNA reads as TGTGCCAGTAGTATCACAGGGAGTGGGTCACCCCTCCACTTT. It is translated as CASSITGSGSPLHF.

This clone was counted a few times. The chain couples TRBV11-2 to TRBJ2-2; D perhaps matches TRBD1 (6 bases). The CDR3 runs to 15 residues. V dropped 5 bases and J dropped 0 bases, with 10 bases sitting between them. Per germline, CDR1 SGHAT and CDR2 FQNNGV. CDR3 DNA sequence: TGTGCCAGCAGCCGGACAGAGACGAACACCGGGGAGCTGTTTTTT. Translating it yields CASSRTETNTGELFF.

The chain employs TRBV6-1 and TRBJ1-2; D call uncertain. CDR1 is MNHNS and CDR2 is SASEGT in the germline V gene. The length of the CDR3 is 15 residues. V lost 3 bases to trimming and J lost 5 bases, with 16 bases between them. The CDR3, as DNA: TGTGCCAGCAGTGATTCTGGCGGCCCTTTGTATGGCTACACCTTC. It encodes CASSDSGGPLYGYTF.

DNA for the CDR3: TGTGCCAGCAGAAAAAACACAGGGTTCGAGCAGTACTTC. This sequence encodes CASRKNTGFEQYF. The chain combines TRBV6-5 with TRBJ2-7; perhaps TRBD1 as D (6 bases). CDR3 length equals 13 residues. Trimming left V 6 bases short and J 6 bases short, with 15 bases between. Germline V gene lookup returns CDR1 MNHEY and CDR2 SVGAGI.

The chain links TRBV15 to TRBJ1-2; D ambiguous. With 5 bases removed from V and 4 bases from J, the gap between germline ends came to 20 bases. The germline V gene encodes CDR1 LNHNV and CDR2 YYDKDF (reference sequence). The length of the CDR3 is 16 residues. The CDR3 region has the DNA TGTGCCACCAGCCCTCAAGTCAAGACATTGAGCTATGGCTACACCTTC. Translated: CATSPQVKTLSYGYTF. The variable domain in full, with the rest retrieved from reference TRBV15 and TRBJ1-2, is DAMVIQNPRYQVTQFGKPVTLSCSQTLNHNVMYWYQQKSSQAPKLLFHYYDKDFNNEADTPDNFQSRRPNTSFCFLDIRSPGLGDTAMYLCATSPQVKTLSYGYTFGSGTRLTVV.

As concerns this clone: At one boundary the junction diverges from the germline segment, which might be a read error. This chain uses TRBV7-7 with TRBJ2-2; 14 bases map to TRBD2. The germline gives CDR1 SSHAT, CDR2 FNYEAQ (reference sequence). The CDR3 contains 19 residues. The CDR3 nucleotides are TGTGCTAGCAGCCGCCGACTAGCGGGGGGGCCAAGGGACACCGGGGAGCTGTTTTTT. Translating it yields CASSRRLAGGPRDTGELFF. Complete variable domain (other parts from reference TRBV7-7 and TRBJ2-2): GAGVSQSPRYKVTKRGQDVTLRCDPISSHATLYWYQQALGQGPEFLTYFNYEAQPDKSGLPSDRFSAERPEGSISTLTIQRTEQRDSAMYRCASSRRLAGGPRDTGELFFGEGSRLTVL.

This clone was counted between two and nine times. This chain connects TRBV28 to TRBJ1-1, with no clear D. The V end lost 3 bases, the J end lost 9 bases, and 11 bases lay between the germline ends. This CDR3 spans 12 amino acids. CDR1 is MDHEN and CDR2 is SYDVKM in the germline V gene. This CDR3 reads CASSLTRVQAFF. CDR3 DNA sequence: TGTGCCAGCAGTTTGACCCGGGTCCAAGCTTTCTTT.

The CDR3 region has the DNA TGTGCCAGCAGTTCCCCATACAGGTATGGTTCAGCTTTCTTT. Protein product: CASSSPYRYGSAFF. The chain joins TRBV28 to TRBJ1-1; possibly TRBD1 for D (5 bases). Trimming shortened V by 4 bases and J by 10 bases, and 19 bases separated the two germline ends. Germline V CDR1 and CDR2: MDHEN, SYDVKM. This CDR3 is 14 amino acids long.

This chain links TRBV10-3 with TRBJ1-5, with 8 bases fitting TRBD1. CDR1 and CDR2 from the germline V gene are ENHRY and SYGVKD. J was trimmed by 12 bases and V by 3 bases; bases with no gene match: 4. This CDR3 comprises 12 residues. The DNA for the CDR3 is TGTGCCATCAGTGATACAGGGGGGGTCCAGCATTTT. It codes for CAISDTGGVQHF.

This clone was observed a single time. This chain connects TRBV15 to TRBJ1-1; the match to TRBD1 covers 10 bases. Germline lookup yields CDR1 LNHNV and CDR2 YYDKDF (reference sequence). The CDR3 has 15 residues. The J segment lost 4 bases and the V segment lost 5 bases, leaving 7 bases of the junction unmatched. The CDR3 is CATSARDRGSTEAFF. CDR3 DNA sequence: TGTGCCACCAGCGCCCGGGACAGGGGTTCCACTGAAGCTTTCTTT.

The J gene is TRBJ1-5, the V gene TRBV19; 7 bases line up with TRBD1. The CDR3 runs 16 residues. V lost 4 bases, J lost 3 bases, and 9 bases stayed unmatched. Germline CDR1 is LNHDA and CDR2 is SQIVND (reference sequence). The CDR3 here is CASSNRWGQPNQPQHF. The CDR3 coding sequence is TGTGCCAGTAGTAATAGGTGGGGACAGCCCAATCAGCCCCAGCATTTT.